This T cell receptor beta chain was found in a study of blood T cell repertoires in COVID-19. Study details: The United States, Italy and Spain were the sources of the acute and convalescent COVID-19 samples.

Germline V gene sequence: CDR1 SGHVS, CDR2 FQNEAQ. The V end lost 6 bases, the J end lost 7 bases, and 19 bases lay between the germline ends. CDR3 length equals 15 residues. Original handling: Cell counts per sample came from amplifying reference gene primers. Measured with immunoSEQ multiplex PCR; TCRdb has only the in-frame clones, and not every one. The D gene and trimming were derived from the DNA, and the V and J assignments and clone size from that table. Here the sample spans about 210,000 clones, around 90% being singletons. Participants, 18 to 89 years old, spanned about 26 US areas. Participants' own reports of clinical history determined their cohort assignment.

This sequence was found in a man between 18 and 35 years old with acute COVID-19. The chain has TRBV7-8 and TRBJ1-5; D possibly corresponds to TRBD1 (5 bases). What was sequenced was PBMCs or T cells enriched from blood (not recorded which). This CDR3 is CASRKGPGEEQPQHF. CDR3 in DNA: TGTGCCAGCAGAAAAGGACCGGGGGAGGAGCAGCCCCAGCATTTT.